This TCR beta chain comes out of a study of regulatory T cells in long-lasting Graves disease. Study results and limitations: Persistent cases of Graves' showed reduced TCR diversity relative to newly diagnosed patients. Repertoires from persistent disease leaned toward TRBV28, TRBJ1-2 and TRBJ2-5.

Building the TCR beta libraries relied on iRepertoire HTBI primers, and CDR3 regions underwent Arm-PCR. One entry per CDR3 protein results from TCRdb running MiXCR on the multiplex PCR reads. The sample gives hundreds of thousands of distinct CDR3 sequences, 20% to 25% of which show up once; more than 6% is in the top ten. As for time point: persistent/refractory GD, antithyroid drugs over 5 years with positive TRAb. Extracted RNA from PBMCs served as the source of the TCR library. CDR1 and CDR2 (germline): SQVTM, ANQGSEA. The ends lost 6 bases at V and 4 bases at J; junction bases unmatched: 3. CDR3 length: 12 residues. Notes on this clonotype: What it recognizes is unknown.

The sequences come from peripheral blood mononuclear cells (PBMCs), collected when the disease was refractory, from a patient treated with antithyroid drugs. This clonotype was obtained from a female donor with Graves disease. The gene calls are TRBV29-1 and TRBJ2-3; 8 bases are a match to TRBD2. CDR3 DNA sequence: TGCAGCGTCTCACTAGCGGCAGATACGCAGTATTTT. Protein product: CSVSLAADTQYF.